The sequence of this T cell receptor beta chain was determined in a study of shared clonotypes between healthy human individuals. Clones were sequenced by immunoSEQ multiplex PCR, and TCRdb holds only the in-frame ones, with some missing. In the table there are millions of clones, 85% to 95% of which are singletons. Comment on this clone: Its antigen remains unidentified.

Study results and caveats: Represented diversity (both genetic and exposure-history) was limited by the small number of donors.

The sequencing sample was made of naive CD4+ T cells from PBMCs. Subset: CD45RA+ positively selected. This sequence originates from a man in his late teens or twenties in good health. Some clones in this sample may be carry-over from other donors' samples.

The CDR3 loop reads CASSLRGAGGYEQYF. CDR3 bases: TGTGCCAGCAGTCTCCGGGGGGCGGGAGGCTACGAGCAGTACTTC. The chain recombines TRBV6-6 with TRBJ2-7, with 8 nucleotides matching TRBD2. The junction had 9 bases not matched to a gene; V was cut back by 5 bases and J by 3 bases. CDR1 is MNHNY and CDR2 is SVGAGI in the germline V gene (reference sequence). This CDR3 has 15 residues.